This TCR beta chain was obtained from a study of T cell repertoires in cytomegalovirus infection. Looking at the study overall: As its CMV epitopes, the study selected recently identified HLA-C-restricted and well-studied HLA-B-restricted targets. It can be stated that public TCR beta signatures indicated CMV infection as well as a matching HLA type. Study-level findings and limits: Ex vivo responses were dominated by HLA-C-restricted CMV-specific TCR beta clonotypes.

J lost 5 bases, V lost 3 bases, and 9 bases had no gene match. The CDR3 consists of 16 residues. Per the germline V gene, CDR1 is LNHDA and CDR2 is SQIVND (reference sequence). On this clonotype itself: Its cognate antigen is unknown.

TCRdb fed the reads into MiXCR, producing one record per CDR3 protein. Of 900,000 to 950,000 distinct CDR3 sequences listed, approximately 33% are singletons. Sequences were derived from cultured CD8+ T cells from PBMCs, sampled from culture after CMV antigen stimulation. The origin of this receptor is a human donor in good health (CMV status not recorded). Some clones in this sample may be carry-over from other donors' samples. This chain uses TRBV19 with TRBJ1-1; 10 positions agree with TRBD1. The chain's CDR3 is CASSMRRTGGTTEAFF. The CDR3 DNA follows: TGTGCCAGTAGTATGAGGAGGACAGGGGGGACAACTGAAGCTTTCTTT.